This TCR beta chain was sequenced in a study of PD-1 blockade in classical Hodgkin lymphoma. Whole-study context: Intravenous delivery of nivolumab at 3 mg/kg to patients occurred every 2 weeks. Broader study findings: Newly diagnosed patients were said to have less baseline TCR diversity than healthy donors did. The diversity seen at baseline in complete responders resembled that of newly diagnosed patients. Unlike CD8+ TCR diversity, which did not rise significantly by C4D1, CD4+ TCR diversity did.

Judged by abundance, this clone is medium-sized (0.01 to 0.1%). Its antigen is still unknown. Regarding time point: cycle 4 day 1 (C4D1), after more than 5 weeks of nivolumab. No patient escaped relapse after autologous stem cell transplantation, and brentuximab vedotin exposure varied. The V end lost 4 bases, the J end lost 4 bases, and 6 bases lay between the germline ends. Germline V gives CDR1 SGHTA, CDR2 FQGTGA. The CDR3 sequence is 12 residues long. TCRdb's table, derived via immunoSEQ multiplex PCR, lists solely in-frame clones and lacks some. The profile covers around 31,000 clones, with 81% appearing a single time and 17% taken by the ten largest.

The sequencing used peripheral blood mononuclear cells (PBMCs), collected before the fourth cycle of nivolumab. The receptor was derived from a human donor with classical Hodgkin lymphoma. This sequence joins TRBV7-3 and TRBJ2-3; unclear D gene. The CDR3 region has the DNA TGTGCCAGCAGCTATGGAGCAGATACGCAGTATTTT. As protein: CASSYGADTQYF.